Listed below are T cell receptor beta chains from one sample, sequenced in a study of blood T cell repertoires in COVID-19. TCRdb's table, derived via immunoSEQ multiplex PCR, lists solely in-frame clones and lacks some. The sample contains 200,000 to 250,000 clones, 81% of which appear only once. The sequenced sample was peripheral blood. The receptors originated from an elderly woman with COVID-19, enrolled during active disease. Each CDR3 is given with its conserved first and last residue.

cdr3_aa: CASSPSGRGNVNEQFF
cdr3_length: 16
j_call: TRBJ2-1
v_call: TRBV18

cdr3_aa: CASSYGTREQYF
cdr3_length: 12
j_call: TRBJ2-7
v_call: TRBV19

cdr3_aa: CASSLEGLGWFF
cdr3_length: 12
j_call: TRBJ2-1
v_call: TRBV27

cdr3_aa: CASSPPGLPGNTIYF
cdr3_length: 15
j_call: TRBJ1-3
v_call: TRBV14

cdr3_aa: CASSQDRLGPQPQHF
cdr3_length: 15
j_call: TRBJ1-5
v_call: TRBV4-3

cdr3_aa: CASSSTSGTGFYEQYF
cdr3_length: 16
j_call: TRBJ2-7
v_call: TRBV7-8

cdr3_aa: CASSLATATYQPQHF
cdr3_length: 15
j_call: TRBJ1-5
v_call: TRBV7-8

cdr3_aa: CASSRYGYTF
cdr3_length: 10
j_call: TRBJ1-2
v_call: TRBV28

cdr3_aa: CASTLGQGDGEQFF
cdr3_length: 14
j_call: TRBJ2-1
v_call: TRBV5-1

cdr3_aa: CASSSQGARGQPQHF
cdr3_length: 15
j_call: TRBJ1-5
v_call: TRBV5-4

cdr3_aa: CASAERGSTQYF
cdr3_length: 12
j_call: TRBJ2-3
v_call: TRBV2

cdr3_aa: CASSPRGQGSNQPQHF
cdr3_length: 16
j_call: TRBJ1-5
v_call: TRBV27

cdr3_aa: CASSPEGSYGYTF
cdr3_length: 13
j_call: TRBJ1-2
v_call: TRBV18

cdr3_aa: CASSPRRSNEQFF
cdr3_length: 13
j_call: TRBJ2-1
v_call: TRBV12-3/TRBV12-4

cdr3_aa: CASSLQTGNTEAFF
cdr3_length: 14
j_call: TRBJ1-1
v_call: TRBV5-1

cdr3_aa: CASSKQVRDEQFF
cdr3_length: 13
j_call: TRBJ2-1
v_call: TRBV27

cdr3_aa: CASSSSAGHNTEAFF
cdr3_length: 15
j_call: TRBJ1-1
v_call: TRBV28

cdr3_aa: CASSLGSTGYTEAFF
cdr3_length: 15
j_call: TRBJ1-1
v_call: TRBV7-9

cdr3_aa: CASSPDRVSPLHF
cdr3_length: 13
j_call: TRBJ1-6
v_call: TRBV18

cdr3_aa: CSVVSDPNQPQHF
cdr3_length: 13
j_call: TRBJ1-5
v_call: TRBV29-1

cdr3_aa: CAISGGQAYQAFF
cdr3_length: 13
j_call: TRBJ1-1
v_call: TRBV10-3

cdr3_aa: CASSVTSGVGNEQFF
cdr3_length: 15
j_call: TRBJ2-1
v_call: TRBV9

cdr3_aa: CASSRRQTEAFF
cdr3_length: 12
j_call: TRBJ1-1
v_call: TRBV12-3/TRBV12-4

cdr3_aa: CASSLGQNNQPQHF
cdr3_length: 14
j_call: TRBJ1-5
v_call: TRBV5-6

cdr3_aa: CASSGTGGPSRVGYTF
cdr3_length: 16
j_call: TRBJ1-2
v_call: TRBV27

cdr3_aa: CASSLSLGGGQPQHF
cdr3_length: 15
j_call: TRBJ1-5
v_call: TRBV7-2

cdr3_aa: CASSPTGNNSPLHF
cdr3_length: 14
j_call: TRBJ1-6
v_call: TRBV18

cdr3_aa: CASNYLAGGQTGELFF
cdr3_length: 16
j_call: TRBJ2-2
v_call: TRBV10-2

cdr3_aa: CASSISFDQPQHF
cdr3_length: 13
j_call: TRBJ1-5
v_call: TRBV19

cdr3_aa: CASSPGQGALSNTEAFF
cdr3_length: 17
j_call: TRBJ1-1
v_call: TRBV5-1

cdr3_aa: CASSLVSLDEQYF
cdr3_length: 13
j_call: TRBJ2-7
v_call: TRBV7-6

cdr3_aa: CASSQGVRNTIYF
cdr3_length: 13
j_call: TRBJ1-3
v_call: TRBV7-3

cdr3_aa: CASRQGSNTEAFF
cdr3_length: 13
j_call: TRBJ1-1
v_call: TRBV3-1/TRBV3-2

cdr3_aa: CASSLGTFGTARNYGYTF
cdr3_length: 18
j_call: TRBJ1-2
v_call: TRBV28